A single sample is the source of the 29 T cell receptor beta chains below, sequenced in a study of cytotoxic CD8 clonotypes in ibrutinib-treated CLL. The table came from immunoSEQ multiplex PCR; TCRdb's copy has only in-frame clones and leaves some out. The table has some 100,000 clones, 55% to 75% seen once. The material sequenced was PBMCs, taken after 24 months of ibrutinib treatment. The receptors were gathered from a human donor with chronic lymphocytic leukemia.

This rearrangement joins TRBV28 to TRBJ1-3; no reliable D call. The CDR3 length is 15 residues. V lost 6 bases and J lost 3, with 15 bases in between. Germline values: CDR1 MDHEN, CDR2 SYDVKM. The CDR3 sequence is CASSPGPFVGNTIYF. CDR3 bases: TGTGCCAGCAGCCCCGGACCTTTTGTTGGAAACACCATATATTTT. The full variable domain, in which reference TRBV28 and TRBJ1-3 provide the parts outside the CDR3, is DVKVTQSSRYLVKRTGEKVFLECVQDMDHENMFWYRQDPGLGLRLIYFSYDVKMKEKGDIPEGYSVSREKKERFSLILESASTNQTSMYLCASSPGPFVGNTIYFGEGSWLTVV.

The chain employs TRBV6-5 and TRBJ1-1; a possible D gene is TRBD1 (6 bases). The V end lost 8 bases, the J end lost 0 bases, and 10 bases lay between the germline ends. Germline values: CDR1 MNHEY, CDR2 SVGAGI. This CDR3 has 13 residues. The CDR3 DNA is TGTGCCAGCCAGGGGCAGCTGAACACTGAAGCTTTCTTT. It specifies CASQGQLNTEAFF.

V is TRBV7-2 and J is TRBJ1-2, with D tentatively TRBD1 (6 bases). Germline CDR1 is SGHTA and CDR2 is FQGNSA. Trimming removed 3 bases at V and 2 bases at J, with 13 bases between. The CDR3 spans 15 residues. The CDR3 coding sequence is TGTGCCAGCAGCTTCTCAGGGGACTCCAACTATGGCTACACCTTC. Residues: CASSFSGDSNYGYTF.

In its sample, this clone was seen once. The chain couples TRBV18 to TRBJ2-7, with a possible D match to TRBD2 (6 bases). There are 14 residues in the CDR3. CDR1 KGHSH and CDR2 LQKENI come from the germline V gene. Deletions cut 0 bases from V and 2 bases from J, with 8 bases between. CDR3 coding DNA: TGTGCCAGCTCACCACCCGGGAGCACCTACGAGCAGTACTTC. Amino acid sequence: CASSPPGSTYEQYF.

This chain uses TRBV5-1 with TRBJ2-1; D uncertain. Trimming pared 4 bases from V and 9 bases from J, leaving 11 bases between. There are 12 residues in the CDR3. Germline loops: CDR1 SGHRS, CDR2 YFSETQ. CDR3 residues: CASSAATTEQFF. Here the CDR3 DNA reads TGCGCCAGCAGCGCGGCGACAACTGAGCAGTTCTTC.

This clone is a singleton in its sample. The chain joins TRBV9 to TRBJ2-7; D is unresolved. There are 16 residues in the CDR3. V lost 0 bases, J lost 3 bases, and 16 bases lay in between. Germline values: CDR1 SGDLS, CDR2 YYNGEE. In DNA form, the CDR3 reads TGTGCCAGCAGCGTAGCACCGGTCGGAAATTACTACGAGCAGTACTTC. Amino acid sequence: CASSVAPVGNYYEQYF.

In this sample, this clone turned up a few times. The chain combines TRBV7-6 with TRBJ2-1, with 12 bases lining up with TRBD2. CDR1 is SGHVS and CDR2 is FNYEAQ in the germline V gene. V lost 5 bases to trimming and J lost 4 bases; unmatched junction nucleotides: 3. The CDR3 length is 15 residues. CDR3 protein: CASSRTSGGYNEQFF. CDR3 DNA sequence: TGTGCCAGCAGCCGAACTAGCGGGGGGTACAATGAGCAGTTCTTC. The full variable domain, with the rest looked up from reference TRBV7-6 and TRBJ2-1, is GAGVSQSPRYKVTKRGQDVALRCDPISGHVSLYWYRQALGQGPEFLTYFNYEAQQDKSGLPNDRFSAERPEGSISTLTIQRTEQRDSAMYRCASSRTSGGYNEQFFGPGTRLTVL.

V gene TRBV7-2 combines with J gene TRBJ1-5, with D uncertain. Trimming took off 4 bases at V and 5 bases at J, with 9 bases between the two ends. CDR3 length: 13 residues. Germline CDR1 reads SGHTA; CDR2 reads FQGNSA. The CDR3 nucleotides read TGTGCCAGCAGCTCCTTTGTGGATCAGCCCCAGCATTTT. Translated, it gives CASSSFVDQPQHF. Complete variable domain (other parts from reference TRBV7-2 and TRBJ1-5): GAGVSQSPSNKVTEKGKDVELRCDPISGHTALYWYRQSLGQGLEFLIYFQGNSAPDKSGLPSDRFSAERTGGSVSTLTIQRTQQEDSAVYLCASSSFVDQPQHFGDGTRLSIL.

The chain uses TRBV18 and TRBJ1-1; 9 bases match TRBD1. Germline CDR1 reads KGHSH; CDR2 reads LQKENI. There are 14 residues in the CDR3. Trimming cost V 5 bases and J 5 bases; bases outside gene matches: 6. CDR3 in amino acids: CASSIGQGTTEAFF. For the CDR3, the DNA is TGTGCCAGCTCAATAGGACAGGGGACGACTGAAGCTTTCTTT.

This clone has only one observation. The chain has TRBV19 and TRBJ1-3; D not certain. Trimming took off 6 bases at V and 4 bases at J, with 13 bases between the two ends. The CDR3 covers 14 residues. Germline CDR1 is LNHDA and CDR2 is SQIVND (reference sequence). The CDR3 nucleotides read TGTGCCAGTAGGAGAGGGCCTGACGGAAACACCATATATTTT. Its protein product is CASRRGPDGNTIYF.

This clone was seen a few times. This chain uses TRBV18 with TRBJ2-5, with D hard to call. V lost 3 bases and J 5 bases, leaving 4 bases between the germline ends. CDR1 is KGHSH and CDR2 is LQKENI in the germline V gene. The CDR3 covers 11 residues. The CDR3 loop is CASSPLETQYF. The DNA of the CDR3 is TGTGCCAGCTCACCCCTCGAGACCCAGTACTTC.

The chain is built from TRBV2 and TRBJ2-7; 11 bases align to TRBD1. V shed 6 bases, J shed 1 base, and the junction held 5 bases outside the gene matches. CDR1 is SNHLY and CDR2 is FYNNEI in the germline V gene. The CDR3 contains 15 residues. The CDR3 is CASRRTGGRSYEQYF. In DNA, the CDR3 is TGTGCCAGCAGAAGGACAGGGGGCCGATCCTACGAGCAGTACTTC.

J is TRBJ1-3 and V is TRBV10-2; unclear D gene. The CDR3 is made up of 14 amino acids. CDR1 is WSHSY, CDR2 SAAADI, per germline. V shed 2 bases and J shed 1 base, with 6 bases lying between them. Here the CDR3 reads CASSEGRSGNTIYF. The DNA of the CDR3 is TGCGCCAGCAGTGAGGGGAGGTCTGGAAACACCATATATTTT.

The CDR3: CASSDRTDSTDTQYF. In DNA form, the CDR3 reads TGCGCCAGCAGCGACCGGACAGATAGCACAGATACGCAGTATTTT. The chain employs TRBV5-1 and TRBJ2-3; TRBD1 might be the D (6 bases). CDR3 size: 15 residues. Germline lookup yields CDR1 SGHRS and CDR2 YFSETQ. Trimming took off 4 bases at V and 0 bases at J, with 12 bases between the two ends.

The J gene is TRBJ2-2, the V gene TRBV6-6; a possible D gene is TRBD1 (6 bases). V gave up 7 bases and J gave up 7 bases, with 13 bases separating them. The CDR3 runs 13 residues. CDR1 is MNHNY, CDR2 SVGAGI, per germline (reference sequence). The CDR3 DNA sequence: TGTGCCAGCACTCAACAGGGTGTCGGGGAGCTGTTTTTT. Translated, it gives CASTQQGVGELFF.

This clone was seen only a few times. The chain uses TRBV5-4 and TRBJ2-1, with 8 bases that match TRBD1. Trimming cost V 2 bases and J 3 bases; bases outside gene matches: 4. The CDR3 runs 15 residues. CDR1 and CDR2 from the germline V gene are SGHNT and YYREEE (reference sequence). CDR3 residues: CASSLQDRDYNEQFF. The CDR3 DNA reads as TGTGCCAGCAGCTTACAGGACAGGGACTACAATGAGCAGTTCTTC.

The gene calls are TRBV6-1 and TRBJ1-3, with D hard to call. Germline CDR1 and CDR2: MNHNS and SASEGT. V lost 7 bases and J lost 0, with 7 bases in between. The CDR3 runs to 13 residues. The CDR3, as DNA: TGTGCCAGCATCACAGTCTCTGGAAACACCATATATTTT. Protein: CASITVSGNTIYF.

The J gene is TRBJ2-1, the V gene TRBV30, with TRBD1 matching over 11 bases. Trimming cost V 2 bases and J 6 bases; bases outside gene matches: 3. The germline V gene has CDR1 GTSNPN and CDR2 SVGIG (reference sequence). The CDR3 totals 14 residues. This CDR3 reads CAWSSGQGANEQFF. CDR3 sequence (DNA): TGTGCCTGGAGTTCAGGACAGGGGGCCAATGAGCAGTTCTTC.

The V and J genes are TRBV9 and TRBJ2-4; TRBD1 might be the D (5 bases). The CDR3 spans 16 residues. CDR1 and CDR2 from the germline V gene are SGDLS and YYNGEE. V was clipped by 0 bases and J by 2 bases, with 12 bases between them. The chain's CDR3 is CASSVERQGPKNIQYF. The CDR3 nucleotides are TGTGCCAGCAGCGTAGAGAGGCAGGGCCCCAAAAACATTCAGTACTTC.

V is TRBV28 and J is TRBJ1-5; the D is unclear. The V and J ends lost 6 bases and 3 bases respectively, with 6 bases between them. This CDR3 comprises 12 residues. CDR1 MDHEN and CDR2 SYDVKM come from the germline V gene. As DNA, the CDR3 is TGTGCCAGCAGGGTTGTCAATCAGCCCCAGCATTTT. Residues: CASRVVNQPQHF.

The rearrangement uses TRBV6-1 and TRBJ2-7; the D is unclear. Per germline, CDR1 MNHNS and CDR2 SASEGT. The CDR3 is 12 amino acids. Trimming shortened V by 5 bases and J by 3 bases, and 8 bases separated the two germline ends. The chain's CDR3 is CASSHGVYEQYF. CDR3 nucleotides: TGTGCCAGCAGTCATGGGGTCTACGAGCAGTACTTC.

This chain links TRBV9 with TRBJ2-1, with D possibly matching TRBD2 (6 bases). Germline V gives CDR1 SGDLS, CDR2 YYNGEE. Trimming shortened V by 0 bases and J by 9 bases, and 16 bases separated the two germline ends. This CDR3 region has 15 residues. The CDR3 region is CASSVDAGPTGEQFF. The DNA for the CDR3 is TGTGCCAGCAGCGTAGATGCGGGGCCCACGGGTGAGCAGTTCTTC. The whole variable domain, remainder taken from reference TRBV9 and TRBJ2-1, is DSGVTQTPKHLITATGQRVTLRCSPRSGDLSVYWYQQSLDQGLQFLIQYYNGEERAKGNILERFSAQQFPDLHSELNLSSLELGDSALYFCASSVDAGPTGEQFFGPGTRLTVL.

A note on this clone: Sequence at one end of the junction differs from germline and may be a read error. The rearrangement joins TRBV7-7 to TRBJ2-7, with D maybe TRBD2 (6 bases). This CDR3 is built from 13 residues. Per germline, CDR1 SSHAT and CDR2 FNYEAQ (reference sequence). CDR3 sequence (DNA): TGTGCTAGCAGCCCCGCGGAGGGTTACGAGCAGTACTTC. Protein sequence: CASSPAEGYEQYF.

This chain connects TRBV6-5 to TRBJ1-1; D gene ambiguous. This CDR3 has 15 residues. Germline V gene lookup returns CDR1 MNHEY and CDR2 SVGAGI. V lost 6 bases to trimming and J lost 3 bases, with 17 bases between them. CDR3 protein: CASSYKARADTEAFF. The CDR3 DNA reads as TGTGCCAGCAGCTACAAGGCGCGGGCGGACACTGAAGCTTTCTTT.

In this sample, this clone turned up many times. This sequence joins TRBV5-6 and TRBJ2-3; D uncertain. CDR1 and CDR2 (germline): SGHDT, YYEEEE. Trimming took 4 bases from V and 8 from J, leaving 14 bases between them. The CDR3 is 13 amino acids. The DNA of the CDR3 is TGTGCCAGCAGCCAACTAATAGGTGGTACGCAGTATTTT. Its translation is CASSQLIGGTQYF. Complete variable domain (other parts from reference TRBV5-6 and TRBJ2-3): DAGVTQSPTHLIKTRGQQVTLRCSPKSGHDTVSWYQQALGQGPQFIFQYYEEEERQRGNFPDRFSGHQFPNYSSELNVNALLLGDSALYLCASSQLIGGTQYFGPGTRLTVL.

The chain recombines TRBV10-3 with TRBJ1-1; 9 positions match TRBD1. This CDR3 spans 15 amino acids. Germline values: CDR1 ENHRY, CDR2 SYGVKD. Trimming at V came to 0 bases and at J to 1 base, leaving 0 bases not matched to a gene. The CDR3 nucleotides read TGTGCCATCAGTGAGTCGGACAGGGGGAACACTGAAGCTTTCTTT. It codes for CAISESDRGNTEAFF.

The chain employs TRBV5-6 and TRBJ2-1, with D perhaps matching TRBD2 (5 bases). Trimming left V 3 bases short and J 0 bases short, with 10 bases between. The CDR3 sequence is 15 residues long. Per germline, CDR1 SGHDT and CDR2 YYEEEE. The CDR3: CASSSIGSSYNEQFF. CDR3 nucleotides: TGTGCCAGCAGCTCTATAGGGAGCTCCTACAATGAGCAGTTCTTC.

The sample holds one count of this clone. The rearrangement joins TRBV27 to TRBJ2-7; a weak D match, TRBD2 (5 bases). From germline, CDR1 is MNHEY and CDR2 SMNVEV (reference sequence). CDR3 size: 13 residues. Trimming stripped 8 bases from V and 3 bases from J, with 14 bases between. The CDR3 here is CASEDGEFYEQYF. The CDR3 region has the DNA TGTGCCAGCGAGGATGGGGAGTTCTACGAGCAGTACTTC.

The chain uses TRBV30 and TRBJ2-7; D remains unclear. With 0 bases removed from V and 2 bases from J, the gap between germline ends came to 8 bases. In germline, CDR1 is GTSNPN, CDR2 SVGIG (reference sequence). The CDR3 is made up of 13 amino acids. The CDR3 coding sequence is TGTGCCTGGAGTGTTGGATCCCCCTACGAGCAGTACTTC. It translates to CAWSVGSPYEQYF.